This TCR beta chain appears in the sequencing data of a study of early T cells in non-severe SARS-CoV-2 infection. About the study: Sequenced material consisted of bulk RNA (from unsorted whole blood), and chains were unpaired.

General observations from the study: Reliance on VDJdb matching favored anti-spike CD8 responses; private and CD4 specificities were missed.

This clonotype came up many times. Its antigen is not known. The CDR3 spans 14 residues. The V gene's germline CDR1 is MNHEY and CDR2 SVGAGI. The V and J ends lost 6 bases and 7 bases respectively, with 19 bases between them. The TCR library protocol attached unique molecular identifiers to the individual cDNA molecules. TCRdb re-called the 5' RACE reads with MiXCR, one entry per CDR3 protein. The sample records approximately 40,000 distinct CDR3 sequences, roughly 9.7% being singletons. The receptor's source is an adult who was a healthcare worker with PCR-confirmed SARS-CoV-2 infection or an uninfected control (not recorded which). The sample was whole blood. This rearrangement joins TRBV6-5 to TRBJ2-7; D is undetermined. The DNA of the CDR3 is TGTGCCAGCAGCTCGCCCCCCATTAGCAGAGAGCAGTACTTC. It encodes CASSSPPISREQYF.